This entry lists 9 T cell receptor beta chains sequenced from one sample in a study of blood T cell repertoires in COVID-19. The repertoire was sequenced with immunoSEQ multiplex PCR; TCRdb's copy has only in-frame clones and lacks some. The sample lists roughly 150,000 clones, less than 85% occurring once. The sequenced sample consisted of peripheral blood. The receptors stem from a woman in her fifties or sixties with COVID-19, enrolled during active disease.

The rearrangement uses TRBV5-1 and TRBJ1-3, with a possible D match to TRBD1 (5 bases). The CDR3 spans 14 residues. Germline V gene data show CDR1 as SGHRS and CDR2 as YFSETQ. V lost 2 bases and J lost 1, with 7 bases in between. CDR3 protein: CASSLGESGNTIYF. The CDR3 region has the DNA TGCGCCAGCAGCTTAGGGGAATCTGGAAACACCATATATTTT.

The rearrangement links TRBV18 to TRBJ1-2; tentative D call: TRBD1 (5 bases). Germline CDR1 KGHSH, CDR2 LQKENI. This CDR3 is built from 17 residues. The V end lost 2 bases, the J end lost 6 bases, and 22 bases lay between the germline ends. This CDR3 reads CASSPEVGDSPYHGYTF. The CDR3 region has the DNA TGTGCCAGCTCACCAGAAGTTGGTGACAGCCCTTATCATGGCTACACCTTC.

The chain joins TRBV29-1 to TRBJ1-2; TRBD1 matches at 9 bases. With 4 bases clipped from V and 5 bases from J, the junction kept 5 bases outside the gene matches. The CDR3 sequence is 13 residues long. Germline assignment: CDR1 SQVTM and CDR2 ANQGSEA. The CDR3 DNA sequence: TGCAGCGTTGGACAGGGGGAAGGTTATGGCTACACCTTC. As protein: CSVGQGEGYGYTF.

A note on this clone: The germline gene is not matched at one end of the junction; a read error may be the cause. The rearrangement joins TRBV6-2 or TRBV6-3 to TRBJ2-1, with D perhaps TRBD2 (6 bases). This CDR3 is built from 12 residues. CDR1 is MNHEY and CDR2 is SVGEGT in the germline V gene. The CDR3 reads CASSSISGSALF. The CDR3 DNA sequence: TGTGCCAGCAGTTCGATTAGCGGTTCGGCGCTCTTC.

The chain uses TRBV11-1 and TRBJ1-1; D uncertain. The CDR3 spans 11 residues. V was clipped by 4 bases and J by 3 bases, with 3 bases between them. The germline gives CDR1 SGHAT, CDR2 FQDESV (reference sequence). CDR3 in amino acids: CASSSDTEAFF. CDR3 DNA sequence: TGTGCCAGCAGCTCCGACACTGAAGCTTTCTTT.

In DNA, the CDR3 is TGTGCCAGCAGTCGGACTAGCGGGCCCTACAATGAGCAGTTCTTC. Translated: CASSRTSGPYNEQFF. The chain has TRBV6-2 or TRBV6-3 and TRBJ2-1; 11 bases match TRBD2. Trimming cost V 5 bases and J 2 bases; bases outside gene matches: 2. CDR1 MNHEY and CDR2 SVGEGT come from the germline V gene. The CDR3 consists of 15 residues.

This chain links TRBV10-3 with TRBJ1-1, with 11 bases identical to TRBD1. J lost 4 bases, V lost 10 bases, and 2 bases had no gene match. Germline V CDR1 and CDR2: ENHRY, SYGVKD. The CDR3 runs to 12 residues. CDR3 region: CATGTGGTEAFF. As DNA, the CDR3 is TGTGCCACCGGGACAGGGGGCACTGAAGCTTTCTTT.

The chain recombines TRBV6-1 with TRBJ1-4; D is unresolved. The CDR3 is made up of 14 amino acids. Germline lookup yields CDR1 MNHNS and CDR2 SASEGT. Trimming cost V 3 bases and J 6 bases, with 11 bases left between them. The CDR3 region is CASSDSGFYEKLFF. CDR3 DNA sequence: TGTGCCAGCAGTGATTCGGGGTTCTATGAAAAACTGTTTTTT.

The rearrangement links TRBV28 to TRBJ1-3; no clear D gene. This CDR3 spans 14 amino acids. The V and J ends lost 5 bases and 0 bases respectively, with 8 bases between them. Per the germline V gene, CDR1 is MDHEN and CDR2 is SYDVKM. The CDR3 is CASSPQSSGNTIYF. The CDR3 nucleotides read TGTGCCAGCAGTCCACAGAGCTCTGGAAACACCATATATTTT. The whole variable domain, filled in from reference TRBV28 and TRBJ1-3, reads DVKVTQSSRYLVKRTGEKVFLECVQDMDHENMFWYRQDPGLGLRLIYFSYDVKMKEKGDIPEGYSVSREKKERFSLILESASTNQTSMYLCASSPQSSGNTIYFGEGSWLTVV.